This T cell receptor (beta chain) was sequenced for a study of CD8+CD57+ T cells in acquired aplastic anemia. For the study at large: Isolated CD4+ and CD8+ cells, once sorted, yielded DNA averaging roughly 3.2 ug. Study-wide points: There were 25 to 35 CD8+ CDR3 sequences that occurred in both patients and controls. Patient and control CD8+ Simpson's diversity was not significantly different.

Patients selected for sequencing had displayed CD8+CD57+ cell expansion by flow cytometry. The enrolled patients all had severe acquired aplastic anemia. Using genomic DNA as the template, TCR beta VDJ and CDR3 profiling was carried out. Each CDR3 protein is one row after TCRdb ran MiXCR on the reads. This sample carries roughly 190,000 distinct CDR3 sequences, around half of them seen once, and the ten largest clones take around a tenth. In its sample, this clonotype was seen once. What it binds is not known. This CDR3 region has 13 residues. Germline CDR1 LNHDA, CDR2 SQIVND (reference sequence). V dropped 5 bases and J dropped 8 bases, with 15 bases sitting between them.

This chain connects TRBV19 to TRBJ1-2; weak D call: TRBD1 (5 bases). This receptor was identified in a human donor with aplastic anemia. The sample taken for sequencing was sorted CD4+, CD8+, or CD8+CD57+ T cells (not recorded which) from PBMCs. CDR3 amino acids: CASSADNTQGYTF. As DNA, the CDR3 is TGTGCCAGTAGTGCGGACAACACGCAGGGCTACACCTTC.